This is a list of T cell receptor beta chains from one sample in a study of shared clonotypes between healthy human individuals. TCRdb's copy holds only in-frame clones and misses some; the assay was immunoSEQ multiplex PCR. The sample yields roughly 1 million clones, about 75% seen once. The sequenced sample consisted of memory CD4+ T cells sorted from blood. The source of these receptors is a man between 18 and 29 years old in good health. Each CDR3 is given with its conserved first and last residue. D genes are given only for firm matches. Not all rows give a size; the values are once, few, many and, for expanded clones, a class.

clone_size | j_call | d_call | v_call | cdr3_aa | cdr3_nt
few | TRBJ1-5 | TRBD1 | TRBV7-9 | CASSSGTGGGGSNQPQHF | TGTGCCAGCAGTTCCGGGACAGGGGGCGGTGGAAGCAATCAGCCCCAGCATTTT
- | TRBJ2-1 | - | TRBV10-2 | CASSDSQRPYNEQFF | TGCGCCAGCAGTGACTCCCAGCGGCCCTACAATGAGCAGTTCTTC
- | TRBJ2-7 | TRBD1 | TRBV7-9 | CASSLAAGGYEQYF | TGTGCCAGCAGCTTAGCGGCAGGGGGCTACGAGCAGTACTTC
few | TRBJ2-3 | TRBD2 | TRBV10-3 | CAISDGSTGGQDTQYF | TGTGCCATCAGTGATGGTAGTACGGGAGGGCAGGATACGCAGTATTTT
- | TRBJ2-3 | - | TRBV19 | CASSIGILMGDTQYF | TGTGCCAGTAGTATAGGAATCTTGATGGGAGATACGCAGTATTTT
- | TRBJ2-2 | TRBD1 | TRBV2 | CASRTGARSTGELFF | TGTGCCAGCAGGACAGGGGCTAGAAGCACCGGGGAGCTGTTTTTT
- | TRBJ1-4 | - | TRBV15 | CATSREGGKTNEKLFF | TGTGCCACCAGCAGAGAAGGGGGGAAAACTAATGAAAAACTGTTTTTT
- | TRBJ1-2 | TRBD1 | TRBV12-5 | CASGFGQGFGYTF | TGTGCTAGTGGTTTTGGACAGGGCTTTGGCTACACCTTC
- | TRBJ1-1 | TRBD1 | TRBV29-1 | CSVETGRGAFF | TGCAGCGTTGAGACAGGGCGCGGAGCTTTCTTT
- | TRBJ2-2 | TRBD2 | TRBV10-1 | CASSPTSGGAHTGELFF | TGCGCCAGCAGCCCGACTAGCGGGGGGGCCCACACCGGGGAGCTGTTTTTT
- | TRBJ1-5 | TRBD1 | TRBV5-5 | CASSPTGGQYGNQPQHF | TGTGCCAGCAGCCCGACAGGGGGCCAATACGGCAATCAGCCCCAGCATTTT
- | TRBJ1-5 | TRBD1 | TRBV30 | CAWSLAIHRGQPQHF | TGTGCCTGGAGTCTCGCAATCCACAGGGGTCAGCCCCAGCATTTT
- | TRBJ2-2 | TRBD2 | TRBV11-2 | CASSERTSGNTGELFF | TGTGCCAGCAGCGAACGGACTAGCGGAAACACCGGGGAGCTGTTTTTT
- | TRBJ2-5 | - | TRBV5-6 | CASSLLGWGDSQETQYF | TGTGCCAGCAGCTTGTTGGGGTGGGGGGACTCCCAAGAGACCCAGTACTTC
once | TRBJ2-2 | TRBD1 | TRBV6-4 | CASSYRTGETGELFF | TGTGCCAGCAGTTACCGGACAGGGGAGACCGGGGAGCTGTTTTTT
once | TRBJ2-7 | - | TRBV25-1 | CASSESPELSHEQYF | TGTGCCAGCAGTGAATCCCCCGAATTGAGCCACGAGCAGTACTTC
- | TRBJ2-3 | - | TRBV6-1 | CASLGSQVSTDTQYF | TGTGCCAGCCTGGGGAGTCAGGTTAGCACAGATACGCAGTATTTT